A single sample gave rise to the 29 T cell receptor beta chains below, sequenced in a study of CD8 T cells in Susac syndrome (dated by TCRdb to the late 2010s). Receptor libraries were prepared by the immunoSEQ multiplex PCR assay. RNA was extracted with the RNeasy kit and about 0.45 to 1 ug was reverse transcribed using random hexamers. TCRdb redid the processing of the public reads, applying fastp at Q25 and MiXCR, and retained in-frame beta chains. Each entry is one CDR3 protein sequence, shown with its most common DNA and genes. The sample includes about 130,000 distinct CDR3 sequences, with around nine tenths observed a single time. Of the sample, under 0.25% is held by the ten largest clones. Input material: CD8+ T cells from PBMCs. The receptor set was obtained from a human donor with multiple sclerosis.

This sequence joins TRBV7-9 and TRBJ1-3; the D gene is possibly TRBD1 (5 bases). Trimming left V 6 bases short and J 2 bases short, with 11 bases between. In germline, CDR1 is SEHNR, CDR2 FQNEAQ (reference sequence). The CDR3 runs 14 residues. The CDR3 DNA reads TGTGCCAGCAGGCCTCGGGGGACTGGAAACACCATATATTTT. Translated: CASRPRGTGNTIYF.

V usage is TRBV9 and J usage is TRBJ2-1; the match to TRBD2 covers 8 bases. Losses at the gene ends were 4 bases for V and 8 bases for J; bases not matched to a gene: 8. This CDR3 is built from 14 residues. Germline-derived CDR1 and CDR2 are SGDLS and YYNGEE. CDR3 nucleotides: TGTGCCAGCAGCCCTTGGACTAGCAGCTATGAGCAGTTCTTC. Translating it yields CASSPWTSSYEQFF.

The genes are TRBV7-8 and TRBJ2-1; the D gene is possibly TRBD2 (6 bases). The germline V gene encodes CDR1 SGHVS and CDR2 FQNEAQ. V lost 5 bases and J lost 6, with 17 bases in between. The CDR3 spans 15 residues. The CDR3 loop is CASSPRAGSGNEQFF. The CDR3, as DNA: TGTGCCAGCAGCCCACGGGCGGGATCGGGCAATGAGCAGTTCTTC.

This chain links TRBV15 with TRBJ1-1; D unresolved. The CDR3 extends over 19 amino acids. The V end was cut by 0 bases, the J end by 0 bases, with 20 bases between. Germline loops: CDR1 LNHNV, CDR2 YYDKDF (reference sequence). CDR3 amino acids: CATSRDLWRQEGMNTEAFF. CDR3 bases: TGTGCCACCAGCAGAGATCTCTGGAGGCAGGAGGGAATGAACACTGAAGCTTTCTTT.

The chain links TRBV2 to TRBJ2-7, with D possibly TRBD2 on 5 matching bases. Germline CDR1 and CDR2: SNHLY and FYNNEI. The CDR3 covers 16 residues. V lost 2 bases and J 2 bases, leaving 16 bases between the germline ends. The CDR3, as DNA: TGTGCCAGCAGTGAATTGGTCTCGTCCGGGACCTACGAGCAGTACTTC. Translation: CASSELVSSGTYEQYF.

This rearrangement joins TRBV29-1 to TRBJ1-2; a possible D gene is TRBD1 (6 bases). Germline V gene lookup returns CDR1 SQVTM and CDR2 ANQGSEA. There are 13 residues in the CDR3. V was cut by 7 bases and J by 4 bases, with 16 bases left in between. The CDR3 here is CSAMTGSLYGYTF. The CDR3 nucleotides are TGCAGCGCCATGACAGGTTCCCTCTATGGCTACACCTTC.

DNA of the CDR3: TGTGCCAGCAGCCAAGATCTTTCCTCCTACAATGAGCAGTTCTTC. It translates to CASSQDLSSYNEQFF. The J gene is TRBJ2-1, the V gene TRBV3-1; D uncertain. The CDR3 has 15 amino acids. Looked up from germline, CDR1 is LGHDT and CDR2 is YNNKEL (reference sequence). Trimming took 0 bases from V and 0 from J, leaving 6 bases between them.

The chain carries TRBV2 and TRBJ2-1; TRBD2 aligns across 11 bases. V lost 8 bases to trimming and J lost 8 bases; unmatched junction nucleotides: 8. The CDR3 extends over 14 amino acids. CDR1 SNHLY and CDR2 FYNNEI come from the germline V gene. The CDR3 DNA sequence: TGTGCCAGCGCAACTAGCGGGAGTGTGGATGAGCAGTTCTTC. This encodes CASATSGSVDEQFF.

The chain combines TRBV9 with TRBJ1-1; D remains ambiguous. Germline assignment: CDR1 SGDLS and CDR2 YYNGEE. This CDR3 has 13 residues. V was cut by 2 bases and J by 0 bases, with 5 bases left in between. The CDR3 DNA is TGTGCCAGCAGCGTCGTCTTGAACACTGAAGCTTTCTTT. Translating it yields CASSVVLNTEAFF.

This sequence joins TRBV20-1 and TRBJ2-3; 8 bases fit TRBD2. CDR3 length equals 15 residues. The trim removed 6 bases at V and 0 bases at J, leaving 8 bases unmatched. Germline lookup yields CDR1 DFQATT and CDR2 SNEGSKA (reference sequence). The CDR3 DNA reads TGCAGTGCCGGCGGACTAGCACCAAGCACAGATACGCAGTATTTT. It specifies CSAGGLAPSTDTQYF.

The V gene is TRBV12-3 or TRBV12-4, the J gene TRBJ2-5; 7 nucleotides align to TRBD1. Trimming cost V 6 bases and J 2 bases; bases outside gene matches: 9. The CDR3 has 15 amino acids. This CDR3 is CASSSIEQGQETQYF. In DNA form, the CDR3 reads TGTGCCAGCAGCTCAATAGAACAGGGGCAAGAGACCCAGTACTTC.

The chain has TRBV3-1 and TRBJ1-4; D call uncertain. Germline V lookup: CDR1 LGHDT, CDR2 YNNKEL (reference sequence). The ends were cut back, 5 bases at V and 0 bases at J, with 10 bases in the middle. This CDR3 spans 15 amino acids. The CDR3 region has the DNA TGTGCCAGCAGCAGCAGCGGGGCAACTAATGAAAAACTGTTTTTT. It is translated as CASSSSGATNEKLFF.

This chain uses TRBV13 with TRBJ2-7; the match to TRBD2 covers 13 bases. CDR3 length: 15 residues. The trim removed 4 bases at V and 7 bases at J, leaving 7 bases unmatched. Germline V gene sequence: CDR1 PRHDT, CDR2 FYEKMQ (reference sequence). For the CDR3, the DNA is TGTGCCAGCAGCTCAGGACTAGCGGGAGAGAATGAGCAGTACTTC. Protein sequence: CASSSGLAGENEQYF.

The V and J genes are TRBV29-1 and TRBJ2-7, with D tentatively TRBD2 (6 bases). CDR1 SQVTM and CDR2 ANQGSEA come from the germline V gene. This CDR3 has 17 amino acids. V was trimmed by 6 bases and J by 2 bases, leaving 26 bases between them. CDR3 nucleotides: TGCAGCGTGGACGGACGAGAGGGGAGCGGGTCTACCTACGAGCAGTACTTC. Translating it yields CSVDGREGSGSTYEQYF.

The CDR3 sequence: CASTDVTSGANNEQFF. CDR3 DNA: TGTGCCAGCACGGACGTAACTAGCGGGGCGAACAATGAGCAGTTCTTC. The chain links TRBV28 to TRBJ2-1; 10 positions agree with TRBD2. V gave up 7 bases and J gave up 5 bases; unmatched junction bases: 11. This CDR3 has 16 amino acids. Germline V gives CDR1 MDHEN, CDR2 SYDVKM.

This clonotype was detected only a few times. V is TRBV27 and J is TRBJ2-7; no reliable D call. V was pared by 4 bases and J by 2 bases, with 9 bases between. Germline V gives CDR1 MNHEY, CDR2 SMNVEV (reference sequence). The CDR3 consists of 13 residues. CDR3 region: CASSSGRTYEQYF. CDR3 in DNA: TGTGCCAGCAGTTCCGGTCGCACCTACGAGCAGTACTTC.

The CDR3, as DNA: TGTGCCAGCAGCTGGGTGACTGGAAACAATGAGCAGTTCTTC. Translating gives CASSWVTGNNEQFF. The chain is built from TRBV5-6 and TRBJ2-1; D call uncertain. The CDR3 sequence is 14 residues long. CDR1 is SGHDT, CDR2 YYEEEE, per germline. V was trimmed by 3 bases and J by 5 bases, leaving 12 bases between them.

The CDR3 sequence: CASAWGYNEQFF. CDR3 coding DNA: TGTGCCAGCGCCTGGGGGTATAATGAGCAGTTCTTC. V and J are TRBV28 and TRBJ2-1; either TRBD1 or TRBD2 may supply D (5 bases each). V lost 8 bases and J 7 bases, leaving 12 bases between the germline ends. Per germline, CDR1 MDHEN and CDR2 SYDVKM. The CDR3 is 12 residues long.

The genes are TRBV4-1 and TRBJ2-1; D gene unclear. In germline, CDR1 is MGHRA, CDR2 YSYEKL. CDR3 length equals 13 residues. Trimming took off 0 bases at V and 7 bases at J, with 7 bases between the two ends. The CDR3 is CASSQDRWNEQFF. CDR3 sequence (DNA): TGCGCCAGCAGCCAAGATCGTTGGAATGAGCAGTTCTTC.

The chain joins TRBV6-5 to TRBJ2-3; 8 nucleotides line up with TRBD2. CDR3 length: 14 amino acids. Germline V CDR1 and CDR2: MNHEY, SVGAGI. V lost 6 bases, J lost 1 base, and 3 bases stayed unmatched. The CDR3: CASRSTSGTDTQYF. The DNA for the CDR3 is TGTGCCAGCAGGTCGACTAGCGGCACAGATACGCAGTATTTT.

This clonotype was recorded once. This chain connects TRBV29-1 to TRBJ1-5; D not resolved. The V and J ends lost 1 base and 5 bases respectively, with 6 bases between them. The CDR3 spans 12 residues. CDR1 and CDR2 (germline): SQVTM, ANQGSEA. CDR3 protein: CSVEGVDQPQHF. DNA of the CDR3: TGCAGCGTTGAAGGGGTGGATCAGCCCCAGCATTTT.

The V and J genes are TRBV7-2 and TRBJ2-1; D is perhaps TRBD2 (7 bases). V gave up 4 bases and J gave up 6 bases, with 22 bases separating them. CDR1 SGHTA and CDR2 FQGNSA come from the germline V gene. The CDR3 has 17 residues. CDR3 protein: CASSSTGFGWEGNEQFF. CDR3 nucleotide sequence: TGTGCCAGCAGCTCCACAGGGTTTGGGTGGGAGGGCAATGAGCAGTTCTTC.

The genes are TRBV5-6 and TRBJ2-2, with D uncertain. The V gene lost 4 bases and the J gene lost 4 bases, with 11 bases spanning the gap. In germline, CDR1 is SGHDT, CDR2 YYEEEE. This CDR3 comprises 14 residues. The CDR3 DNA sequence: TGTGCCAGCAGCACATGGACCCTCACCGGGGAGCTGTTTTTT. Translation gives CASSTWTLTGELFF. Full variable domain (rest looked up from reference TRBV5-6 and TRBJ2-2): DAGVTQSPTHLIKTRGQQVTLRCSPKSGHDTVSWYQQALGQGPQFIFQYYEEEERQRGNFPDRFSGHQFPNYSSELNVNALLLGDSALYLCASSTWTLTGELFFGEGSRLTVL.

This chain connects TRBV5-6 to TRBJ2-7, with D perhaps matching TRBD1 (6 bases). V was shortened by 3 bases and J by 3 bases, with 22 bases between the two germline ends. Germline loops: CDR1 SGHDT, CDR2 YYEEEE. CDR3 length: 17 residues. The CDR3 DNA follows: TGTGCCAGCAGCTCTGACATGGCAGGGGAGAGTTACTACGAGCAGTACTTC. Its protein product is CASSSDMAGESYYEQYF.

The V call is TRBV27, the J call TRBJ2-1; weak D call: TRBD2 (5 bases). Trimming left V 5 bases short and J 0 bases short, with 11 bases between. CDR1 is MNHEY and CDR2 is SMNVEV in the germline V gene (reference sequence). CDR3 size: 15 residues. The DNA of the CDR3 is TGTGCCAGCAGTCCCATAGCGAGCTCCTACAATGAGCAGTTCTTC. It translates to CASSPIASSYNEQFF.

This sequence joins TRBV27 and TRBJ1-2; 8 nucleotides line up with TRBD1. V lost 4 bases to trimming and J lost 1 base; unmatched junction nucleotides: 5. This CDR3 has 15 amino acids. Germline CDR1 and CDR2: MNHEY and SMNVEV (reference sequence). The CDR3 protein is CASSYRTGSNYGYTF. CDR3 coding DNA: TGTGCCAGCAGTTACCGGACAGGGAGTAACTATGGCTACACCTTC.

The gene calls are TRBV20-1 and TRBJ2-1; no reliable D call. The V gene lost 1 base and the J gene lost 3 bases, with 13 bases spanning the gap. Germline V gives CDR1 DFQATT, CDR2 SNEGSKA (reference sequence). CDR3 length: 15 residues. The CDR3: CSARVSLGNYNEQFF. The CDR3 DNA reads TGCAGTGCTAGAGTTAGCCTGGGGAACTACAATGAGCAGTTCTTC.

This sequence joins TRBV6-1 and TRBJ2-1; D remains ambiguous. The V gene lost 3 bases and the J gene lost 7 bases, with 16 bases spanning the gap. The germline V gene encodes CDR1 MNHNS and CDR2 SASEGT. The CDR3 is 15 amino acids. The CDR3 sequence: CASSEETPYINEQFF. CDR3 bases: TGTGCCAGCAGTGAGGAGACTCCCTACATTAATGAGCAGTTCTTC.

The chain couples TRBV30 to TRBJ2-7, with D possibly matching TRBD2 (5 bases). V was cut by 1 base and J by 7 bases, with 23 bases left in between. Per germline, CDR1 GTSNPN and CDR2 SVGIG (reference sequence). The CDR3 totals 16 residues. The DNA of the CDR3 is TGTGCCTGGAGTGGGGTTCGAACTAGTGGTGAGTCGGAGCAGTACTTC. It translates to CAWSGVRTSGESEQYF.